This T cell receptor beta chain appears in the sequencing data of a study of T cell responses to AZD1222 COVID-19 vaccine. The CDR3 extends over 15 amino acids. Looked up from germline, CDR1 is SGHTS and CDR2 is YDEGEE. Trimming cost V 4 bases and J 5 bases, with 13 bases left between them. TCRdb's copy holds only in-frame clones and misses some; the assay was immunoSEQ multiplex PCR. The sample holds roughly 140,000 clones, 70% to 90% seen once. This clonotype originated in an adult in good health. V and J are TRBV5-8 and TRBJ1-6; D is perhaps TRBD1 (5 bases). Here the sequenced sample was peripheral blood, taken on day 0 of AZD1222 vaccination. CDR3 sequence: CASSRRRGNNSPLHF. In DNA form, the CDR3 reads TGTGCCAGCAGCCGGCGTAGGGGAAATAATTCACCCCTCCACTTT.